Below, one T cell receptor beta chain is given with its context. As yet, its antigen is unknown. A much bigger clone sits one base away, suggesting this may be a read error. The source of the sample is a study of human T cells and chemical hapten exposure. The germline V and J ends were trimmed by 6 bases and 10 bases, with 16 bases remaining between them. This CDR3 has 14 amino acids. Germline loops: CDR1 MNHNS, CDR2 SASEGT. Described time point: patch test 1, 2 weeks after DPC sensitization. Treatment in this sample: therapeutic diphenylcyclopropenone sensitization with weekly scalp DPC. Blood was collected ahead of every patch test applied. Whole-study findings and limits: Patch test score was positively correlated with the counts of TCRs that had expanded at PT1.

TCRdb used MiXCR to reprocess the RACE reads, holding one entry per CDR3 protein. The sample has just over 80,000 distinct CDR3 sequences; about 10% are singletons. This TCR was recovered from a woman in her 50s with alopecia areata. Some clones in this sample may be carry-over from other donors' samples. The chain is built from TRBV6-1 and TRBJ1-6, with D unclear. Material: whole blood, obtained in connection with sensitization to the hapten diphenylcyclopropenone (DPC). This CDR3 reads CASSEESSNSPLHF. For the CDR3, the DNA is TGTGCCAGCAGCGAGGAGTCCAGTAACTCACCCCTCCACTTT.